This is a list of T cell receptor beta chains from one sample in a study of shared clonotypes between healthy human individuals. Clones were sequenced by immunoSEQ multiplex PCR, and TCRdb holds only the in-frame ones, with some missing. The sample shows about 550,000 clones, around 95% of them seen only once. The source material was naive CD8+ T cells sorted from blood. These receptors were taken from a woman aged 25 to 39 in good health. Each CDR3 is given with its conserved first and last residue. A D gene is named only where the DNA matches it firmly. Only part of the rows carry a size: once, few, many, or a class if the clone is expanded.

j_call | clone_size | d_call | v_call | cdr3_aa | cdr3_nt
TRBJ1-5 | . | TRBD1 | TRBV20-1 | CSANRGQPQHF | TGCAGTGCTAACAGGGGACAGCCCCAGCATTTT
TRBJ1-2 | . | . | TRBV11-2 | CASSSSRAGLNYGYTF | TGTGCCAGCAGCTCCTCACGGGCAGGCTTAAACTATGGCTACACCTTC
TRBJ2-5 | . | TRBD1 | TRBV19 | CASSSPGQEYQETQYF | TGTGCCAGTAGCTCGCCCGGACAGGAGTACCAAGAGACCCAGTACTTC
TRBJ2-3 | . | . | TRBV7-9 | CASSYYPGGDTQYF | TGTGCCAGCAGCTATTACCCTGGGGGAGATACGCAGTATTTT
TRBJ2-1 | . | . | TRBV19 | CASSIGAGFEQFF | TGTGCCAGTAGTATAGGAGCAGGGTTCGAGCAGTTCTTC
TRBJ2-3 | . | . | TRBV10-1 | CASSDGDTYTDTQYF | TGCGCCAGCAGTGATGGGGACACTTACACAGATACGCAGTATTTT
TRBJ1-4 | . | . | TRBV5-1 | CASSPATPSNEKLFF | TGCGCCAGCAGCCCGGCGACCCCTTCTAATGAAAAACTGTTTTTT
TRBJ2-7 | . | . | TRBV6-1 | CASSEARDSRDEQYF | TGTGCCAGCAGTGAAGCGCGGGACAGCAGGGACGAGCAGTACTTC
TRBJ2-2 | . | TRBD2 | TRBV13 | CASSLWGASSGSERELFF | TGTGCCAGCAGCCTATGGGGGGCATCTAGCGGGAGCGAAAGGGAGCTGTTTTTT
TRBJ2-3 | . | . | TRBV29-1 | CSVEFGATQYF | TGCAGCGTCGAATTCGGGGCTACGCAGTATTTT
TRBJ2-7 | . | . | TRBV7-9 | CASSLGQVYEQYF | TGTGCCAGCAGCTTAGGACAGGTTTACGAGCAGTACTTC
TRBJ2-1 | . | TRBD2 | TRBV2 | CASSDGLAVYNEQFF | TGTGCCAGCAGCGACGGACTAGCGGTCTACAATGAGCAGTTCTTC
TRBJ2-7 | . | TRBD1 | TRBV27 | CASSFRTGANEQYF | TGTGCCAGCAGTTTCCGGACAGGGGCGAACGAGCAGTACTTC
TRBJ2-1 | . | TRBD1 | TRBV19 | CASTVDRYNEQFF | TGTGCCAGTACCGTGGACAGGTACAATGAGCAGTTCTTC
TRBJ2-3 | . | . | TRBV6-5 | CASTDPYGFPDTQYF | TGTGCCAGCACCGATCCCTACGGATTCCCAGATACGCAGTATTTT
TRBJ2-7 | . | TRBD1 | TRBV11-2 | CASSQRDRGRYEQYF | TGTGCCAGCAGCCAAAGGGACAGGGGACGGTACGAGCAGTACTTC
TRBJ2-7 | . | TRBD2 | TRBV13 | CASSTTLLAGGTPLYEQYF | TGTGCCAGCAGCACCACTCTCCTAGCGGGAGGGACCCCCCTCTACGAGCAGTACTTC
TRBJ2-3 | . | . | TRBV5-6 | CASSLGEVPTDTQYF | TGTGCCAGCAGCTTGGGCGAGGTTCCCACAGATACGCAGTATTTT
TRBJ2-7 | . | . | TRBV28 | CASSFRPAAGAHEQYF | TGTGCCAGCAGTTTTCGTCCGGCGGCTGGGGCCCACGAGCAGTACTTC
TRBJ2-3 | once | . | TRBV11-2 | CASSLYGSRIPADTQYF | TGTGCCAGCAGCTTATATGGGAGTCGGATTCCTGCAGATACGCAGTATTTT
TRBJ1-1 | . | TRBD1 | TRBV10-2 | CASLQGTEAFF | TGCGCCAGCTTACAGGGGACTGAAGCTTTCTTT
TRBJ1-4 | once | . | TRBV29-1 | CSVGGVSDEKLFF | TGCAGCGTGGGGGGGGTCTCGGATGAAAAACTGTTTTTT
TRBJ2-1 | . | . | TRBV9 | CASSVRPTPDEQFF | TGTGCCAGCAGCGTAAGACCAACGCCCGATGAGCAGTTCTTC
TRBJ1-3 | . | . | TRBV6-5 | CASTEEMGNTIYF | TGTGCCAGCACCGAGGAGATGGGAAACACCATATATTTT
TRBJ2-5 | once | TRBD1 | TRBV13 | CASSRRQGNVETQYF | TGTGCCAGCAGCCGAAGACAGGGGAATGTAGAGACCCAGTACTTC
TRBJ2-5 | . | . | TRBV9 | CASSSDGEQETQYF | TGTGCCAGCAGCAGCGACGGAGAACAAGAGACCCAGTACTTC
TRBJ2-2 | . | TRBD2 | TRBV4-1 | CASSQDPAGVPGELFF | TGCGCCAGCAGCCAAGATCCAGCGGGAGTTCCCGGGGAGCTGTTTTTT
TRBJ2-1 | . | TRBD2 | TRBV2 | CASSPLPGLAGGEQFF | TGTGCCAGCAGCCCCCTCCCGGGACTAGCGGGAGGGGAGCAGTTCTTC
TRBJ1-6 | . | TRBD1 | TRBV7-9 | CASSLAGTEANSPLHF | TGTGCCAGCAGCTTAGCCGGGACAGAAGCTAATTCACCCCTCCACTTT
TRBJ2-1 | . | . | TRBV15 | CATSRIPESGRNYNEQFF | TGTGCCACCAGCAGAATACCTGAATCAGGGAGGAATTACAATGAGCAGTTCTTC
TRBJ2-7 | . | TRBD2 | TRBV27 | CASSLAGGPYEQYF | TGTGCCAGCAGTCTAGCGGGAGGCCCCTACGAGCAGTACTTC
TRBJ1-4 | . | . | TRBV15 | CATNGAGDGNEKLFF | TGTGCCACCAATGGGGCGGGGGATGGTAATGAAAAACTGTTTTTT
TRBJ2-2 | . | . | TRBV19 | CASNRDPTGELFF | TGTGCCAGTAACAGGGATCCCACCGGGGAGCTGTTTTTT
TRBJ2-3 | . | . | TRBV9 | CASSPEGGTDTQYF | TGTGCCAGCAGCCCGGAGGGAGGCACAGATACGCAGTATTTT
TRBJ2-7 | . | TRBD2 | TRBV5-1 | CASSLANSGSLLGEQYF | TGCGCCAGCAGCTTAGCGAATAGCGGGAGTCTCCTGGGCGAGCAGTACTTC
TRBJ2-2 | . | . | TRBV11-2 | CASSFFTGELFF | TGTGCCAGCAGCTTTTTCACCGGGGAGCTGTTTTTT
TRBJ2-1 | . | TRBD2 | TRBV5-4 | CASSGAGGYNEQFF | TGTGCCAGCAGCGGGGCGGGAGGGTACAATGAGCAGTTCTTC
TRBJ2-7 | . | TRBD1 | TRBV5-4 | CASSLFPTGNYEQYF | TGTGCCAGCAGCTTGTTCCCGACAGGGAACTACGAGCAGTACTTC
TRBJ1-5 | . | . | TRBV19 | CASSPQGVGGNQPQHF | TGTGCCAGTAGTCCCCAAGGGGTTGGCGGCAATCAGCCCCAGCATTTT
TRBJ2-1 | . | . | TRBV7-3 | CASSFMGGSYNEQFF | TGTGCCAGCAGCTTCATGGGGGGCTCCTACAATGAGCAGTTCTTC
TRBJ2-5 | . | . | TRBV28 | CASSSTTHPPQETQYF | TGTGCCAGCAGTTCAACAACACATCCTCCCCAAGAGACCCAGTACTTC
TRBJ1-2 | few | . | TRBV5-4 | CASSLQGSGYGYTF | TGTGCCAGCAGCTTACAGGGCTCTGGCTATGGCTACACCTTC
TRBJ2-7 | . | . | TRBV5-1 | CASSLYRGDEQYF | TGCGCCAGCAGCTTGTATAGGGGAGACGAGCAGTACTTC
TRBJ1-5 | once | . | TRBV9 | CASSAEGVLNQPQHF | TGTGCCAGCAGCGCGGAGGGGGTTTTAAATCAGCCCCAGCATTTT
TRBJ2-7 | . | TRBD2 | TRBV30 | CAWSGGLAATYEQYF | TGTGCCTGGAGTGGGGGACTAGCGGCAACCTACGAGCAGTACTTC
TRBJ2-2 | . | . | TRBV29-1 | CSVPKQNTGELFF | TGCAGCGTTCCCAAACAAAACACCGGGGAGCTGTTTTTT
TRBJ2-7 | . | . | TRBV5-1 | CASSVTFYEQYF | TGCGCCAGCAGTGTGACTTTCTACGAGCAGTACTTC
TRBJ2-7 | . | TRBD2 | TRBV5-6 | CASSQGLAVYEQYF | TGTGCCAGCAGCCAGGGACTAGCGGTCTACGAGCAGTACTTC
TRBJ2-1 | . | . | TRBV27 | CASSLSASYNEQFF | TGTGCCAGCAGTTTATCAGCTTCCTACAATGAGCAGTTCTTC
TRBJ1-1 | . | . | TRBV27 | CASSYGTEMNTEAFF | TGTGCCAGCAGCTATGGTACAGAGATGAACACTGAAGCTTTCTTT
TRBJ1-2 | . | . | TRBV6-4 | CASSDPSGGGEYGYTF | TGTGCCAGCAGTGACCCGAGCGGGGGCGGAGAATATGGCTACACCTTC